Listed below are T cell receptor beta chains from one sample, sequenced in a study of OX40 agonist ivuxolimab in advanced cancers. This table comes from immunoSEQ multiplex PCR, and its TCRdb copy is limited to in-frame clones, with some not included. This sample has fewer than 85,000 clones, with 90% found just once. The sample here was CD4+ or CD8+ T cells sorted from blood, taken in a trial of the OX40 agonist ivuxolimab. These receptor sequences come from an adult with an advanced solid tumor such as melanoma, head and neck, liver or kidney cancer. CDR3s include the opening cysteine and the closing phenylalanine or tryptophan. The order of the fields is V gene, D gene, J gene, clone size, CDR3 protein, CDR3 DNA. D genes are given only for firm matches. Rows give clone size only sometimes, using once, few, many, or a class for an expanded clone.

V gene: TRBV6-5
D gene: TRBD1
J gene: TRBJ2-5
clone size: few
CDR3 protein: CASSSGQGLQETQYF
CDR3 DNA: TGTGCCAGCAGTTCCGGACAGGGCCTCCAAGAGACCCAGTACTTC

V gene: TRBV12-5
D gene: TRBD2
J gene: TRBJ2-1
clone size: -
CDR3 protein: CASGPHLAGEQFF
CDR3 DNA: TGTGCTAGTGGCCCGCACCTAGCGGGAGAGCAGTTCTTC

V gene: TRBV5-1
D gene: -
J gene: TRBJ2-1
clone size: -
CDR3 protein: CASSKTELVNEQFF
CDR3 DNA: TGCGCCAGCAGCAAAACAGAGTTGGTCAATGAGCAGTTCTTC

V gene: TRBV10-3
D gene: TRBD2
J gene: TRBJ2-7
clone size: -
CDR3 protein: CAISETSGHSYEQYF
CDR3 DNA: TGTGCCATCAGTGAGACTAGCGGGCATTCCTACGAGCAGTACTTC

V gene: TRBV20-1
D gene: -
J gene: TRBJ2-3
clone size: once
CDR3 protein: CSAERGVTQYF
CDR3 DNA: TGCAGTGCTGAGAGGGGGGTGACGCAGTATTTT

V gene: TRBV11-3
D gene: -
J gene: TRBJ1-1
clone size: -
CDR3 protein: CASSLGRGSDEAFF
CDR3 DNA: TGTGCCAGCAGCTTAGGTAGGGGAAGTGATGAAGCTTTCTTT

V gene: TRBV18
D gene: -
J gene: TRBJ2-1
clone size: once
CDR3 protein: CASSRQGGVYNEQFF
CDR3 DNA: TGTGCCAGCTCGCGACAGGGAGGGGTCTACAATGAGCAGTTCTTC

V gene: TRBV2
D gene: -
J gene: TRBJ2-3
clone size: -
CDR3 protein: CASSVLGGSTDTQYF
CDR3 DNA: TGTGCCAGCAGTGTGCTTGGGGGTTCGACAGATACGCAGTATTTT

V gene: TRBV2
D gene: -
J gene: TRBJ1-1
clone size: -
CDR3 protein: CASSGQGDTEAFF
CDR3 DNA: TGTGCCAGCAGTGGGCAGGGAGACACTGAAGCTTTCTTT

V gene: TRBV6-1
D gene: -
J gene: TRBJ2-5
clone size: -
CDR3 protein: CASSLERVTQYF
CDR3 DNA: TGTGCCAGCAGCCTCGAAAGGGTGACCCAGTACTTC

V gene: TRBV7-8
D gene: TRBD1
J gene: TRBJ1-6
clone size: -
CDR3 protein: CASSSGTANNSPLHF
CDR3 DNA: TGTGCCAGCAGCAGCGGGACAGCGAATAATTCACCCCTCCACTTT

V gene: TRBV5-6
D gene: TRBD1
J gene: TRBJ2-7
clone size: -
CDR3 protein: CASSSTGVAYEQYF
CDR3 DNA: TGTGCCAGCAGCTCGACAGGGGTGGCCTACGAGCAGTACTTC

V gene: TRBV7-3
D gene: TRBD1
J gene: TRBJ2-5
clone size: -
CDR3 protein: CASSPGQSYQETQYF
CDR3 DNA: TGTGCCAGCAGCCCGGGACAGTCTTACCAAGAGACCCAGTACTTC

V gene: TRBV7-2
D gene: -
J gene: TRBJ1-1
clone size: -
CDR3 protein: CASSLGGAYTEAFF
CDR3 DNA: TGTGCCAGCAGCTTAGGGGGGGCTTACACTGAAGCTTTCTTT

V gene: TRBV12-5
D gene: -
J gene: TRBJ2-5
clone size: few
CDR3 protein: CASGFTLSEPTETQYF
CDR3 DNA: TGTGCTAGTGGTTTTACTTTATCCGAACCCACAGAGACCCAGTACTTC